This TCR beta chain was observed in a study of blood T cell repertoires in COVID-19. Participant ages covered about 18 to 95 years across 24 US areas. Authors' methods: Amplification from reference gene primers served as the basis for estimated nucleated cell counts. Here immunoSEQ multiplex PCR was the method, and the copy in TCRdb shows in-frame clones only, minus some. The DNA was the basis for D and trimming; V, J and clone size are from that table. This table holds 400,000 or so clones, approximately 87% found once. Germline loops: CDR1 SEHNR, CDR2 FQNEAQ (reference sequence). This CDR3 spans 17 amino acids. V was pared by 1 base and J by 3 bases, with 9 bases of the junction left unmatched.

The gene calls are TRBV7-9 and TRBJ1-1; the match to TRBD1 covers 9 bases. The origin of this receptor is a man in his forties in a cohort exposed to, infected with or recovered from COVID-19 (not recorded which). Sequencing was carried out using PBMCs or T cells enriched from blood (not recorded which). The CDR3: CASSLGGTGRTDTEAFF. CDR3 DNA: TGTGCCAGCAGCTTAGGGGGGACAGGGCGTACGGACACTGAAGCTTTCTTT.